The rows below give T cell receptor beta chains drawn from one sample of a study of T-cell reconstitution after alpha-beta-depleted transplantation in children. TCRdb processed the PCR reads anew with MiXCR; each CDR3 protein has one entry. The table lists 200,000 to 250,000 distinct CDR3 sequences, roughly a tenth of them singletons. The specimen was PBMCs from the stem cell graft donor, collected from the stem cell graft. The receptors derive from a human donor who donated a stem cell graft to a child with acute lymphoblastic leukemia. Both conserved end residues are part of each CDR3. A D gene is named only where the DNA matches it firmly. For some rows the clone size is stated as once, few or many, or as a class when expanded; others skip it.

J	D	size	V	CDR3	DNA
TRBJ1-5	-	-	TRBV12-3/TRBV12-4	CASSLGSVQPQHF	TGTGCCAGCAGTTTGGGGTCCGTTCAGCCCCAGCATTTT
TRBJ1-1	-	many	TRBV6-1	CASSDPQGTGSTEAFF	TGTGCCAGCAGTGACCCTCAAGGGACGGGATCCACTGAAGCTTTCTTT
TRBJ2-7	-	few	TRBV27	CASSYGGGPYEQYF	TGTGCCAGCAGTTACGGGGGAGGCCCCTACGAGCAGTACTTC
TRBJ2-1	-	many	TRBV7-9	CASSLRGSLLAEQFF	TGTGCCAGCAGCTTAAGGGGCTCACTCCTAGCTGAGCAGTTCTTC
TRBJ1-1	-	-	TRBV3-1	CASSPSDSYMNTEAFF	TGTGCCAGCAGCCCTTCGGACAGCTACATGAACACTGAAGCTTTCTTT
TRBJ2-5	TRBD1	few	TRBV11-2	CASSKMGTAQETQYF	TGTGCCAGCAGCAAAATGGGGACAGCACAAGAGACCCAGTACTTC
TRBJ1-1	-	few	TRBV20-1	CSAGTDTEAFF	TGCAGTGCTGGAACGGACACTGAAGCTTTCTTT
TRBJ2-1	TRBD1	few	TRBV18	CASSPGTGGKNEQFF	TGTGCCAGCTCACCCGGGACAGGGGGCAAGAATGAGCAGTTCTTC
TRBJ2-1	TRBD1	few	TRBV5-1	CASSLYTGGENEQFF	TGCGCCAGCAGCTTGTACACAGGGGGCGAAAATGAGCAGTTCTTC
TRBJ2-1	-	-	TRBV5-6	CASSLAREQFF	TGTGCCAGCAGCTTGGCCCGGGAGCAGTTCTTC
TRBJ1-6	-	many	TRBV5-6	CASSLRAGLRGSPLHF	TGTGCCAGCAGCCTCCGGGCCGGTTTGAGGGGTTCACCCCTCCACTTT
TRBJ2-3	-	many	TRBV11-2	CASSSDYPDTQYF	TGTGCCAGCAGCTCCGACTATCCAGATACGCAGTATTTT
TRBJ1-2	-	many	TRBV7-8	CASSARLSGRNYGYTF	TGTGCCAGCAGCGCCCGGCTTAGTGGGAGAAACTATGGCTACACCTTC
TRBJ2-6	-	many	TRBV9	CASRDNREVSSGANVLTF	TGTGCCAGCAGAGATAACAGGGAAGTATCCTCTGGGGCCAACGTCCTGACTTTC
TRBJ1-4	-	-	TRBV27	CASSLSTGREKLFF	TGTGCCAGCAGTTTGTCTACAGGGAGGGAAAAACTGTTTTTT
TRBJ1-2	TRBD1	few	TRBV4-3	CASSTTRDRWSIGYGYTF	TGCGCCAGCAGCACCACCCGGGACAGGTGGAGTATAGGCTATGGCTACACCTTC
TRBJ2-7	-	-	TRBV29-1	CSVASGGDRAEEQYF	TGCAGCGTTGCCTCGGGAGGGGACAGGGCCGAGGAGCAGTACTTC
TRBJ2-1	-	few	TRBV6-4	CASSDGARIYNEQFF	TGTGCCAGCAGTGACGGGGCCCGAATTTACAATGAGCAGTTCTTC
TRBJ2-1	TRBD1	many	TRBV5-1	CASSRDSNEQFF	TGCGCCAGCAGCCGGGACAGTAATGAGCAGTTCTTC
TRBJ2-7	-	-	TRBV3-1	CASSRSLGTTVPYEQYF	TGTGCCAGCAGCCGGTCGCTTGGGACAACTGTTCCCTACGAGCAGTACTTC
TRBJ2-3	TRBD2	few	TRBV5-1	CASSLPPSGEYTDTQYF	TGCGCCAGCAGCTTGCCGCCTAGCGGGGAATACACAGATACGCAGTATTTT
TRBJ1-2	TRBD1	few	TRBV9	CASSVAGQDAYGYTF	TGTGCCAGCAGCGTAGCGGGACAGGACGCCTATGGCTACACCTTC
TRBJ2-4	-	many	TRBV12-3/TRBV12-4	CASSFGLRRWNIQYF	TGTGCCAGCAGTTTTGGTCTCAGGCGGTGGAACATTCAGTACTTC
TRBJ2-3	TRBD1	few	TRBV18	CASSPRDSQYF	TGTGCCAGCTCACCCCGGGACAGTCAGTATTTT
TRBJ1-1	-	many	TRBV7-2	CASSLDRGARAFF	TGTGCCAGCAGCTTAGACAGAGGGGCCCGAGCTTTCTTT
TRBJ2-1	TRBD2	few	TRBV9	CASSVSSGGAIEQFF	TGTGCCAGCAGCGTCAGTAGCGGGGGGGCTATTGAGCAGTTCTTC
TRBJ2-1	-	few	TRBV7-6	CASSLVSGRGYNEQFF	TGTGCCAGCAGCTTAGTCAGCGGACGGGGATACAATGAGCAGTTCTTC
TRBJ2-1	-	many	TRBV12-3/TRBV12-4	CASSLLEGEQFF	TGTGCCAGCAGCCTCCTTGAAGGGGAGCAGTTCTTC
TRBJ1-1	-	few	TRBV29-1	CSVSGLGDSLNTEAFF	TGCAGCGTTTCGGGCCTAGGAGACAGTTTGAACACTGAAGCTTTCTTT
TRBJ2-2	TRBD2	few	TRBV7-8	CASSDPSGGNTGELFF	TGTGCCAGCAGCGACCCTAGCGGGGGGAACACCGGGGAGCTGTTTTTT
TRBJ2-3	TRBD2	many	TRBV29-1	CSVGSGTSGGTMGGDTQYF	TGCAGCGTTGGCTCCGGGACTAGCGGGGGGACCATGGGGGGAGATACGCAGTATTTT
TRBJ2-7	-	few	TRBV25-1	CASSPKEGQSSYEQYF	TGTGCCAGCAGCCCCAAGGAGGGACAGAGCTCCTACGAGCAGTACTTC
TRBJ2-7	-	few	TRBV5-1	CASSPEISARGYEQYF	TGCGCCAGCAGCCCCGAGATCAGTGCCAGGGGTTACGAGCAGTACTTC
TRBJ2-5	TRBD2	-	TRBV10-3	CAISEAGTRRQETQYF	TGTGCCATCAGTGAAGCCGGGACTAGGCGACAAGAGACCCAGTACTTC
TRBJ2-3	-	few	TRBV4-3	CASSQEGAANTQYF	TGCGCCAGCAGCCAAGAAGGGGCGGCTAATACGCAGTATTTT
TRBJ2-7	-	-	TRBV7-2	CASSLVGWGTYEQYF	TGTGCCAGCAGCTTAGTCGGCTGGGGCACCTACGAGCAGTACTTC
TRBJ1-2	TRBD1	few	TRBV12-3/TRBV12-4	CASSRDRGRPNYGYTF	TGTGCCAGCAGCCGGGACAGGGGGCGGCCTAACTATGGCTACACCTTC
TRBJ1-2	-	-	TRBV7-2	CASSSTGPGGYTF	TGTGCCAGCAGCTCGACCGGACCGGGCGGCTACACCTTC
TRBJ2-3	-	few	TRBV20-1	CSGKRRGPTDTQYF	TGCAGTGGAAAGAGAAGGGGCCCCACAGATACGCAGTATTTT
TRBJ2-7	-	-	TRBV6-1	CASSGLGQNYEQYF	TGTGCCAGCAGCGGACTGGGACAAAACTACGAGCAGTACTTC
TRBJ2-2	TRBD1	few	TRBV5-1	CASRPGQGTGELFF	TGCGCCAGCAGGCCGGGACAGGGCACCGGGGAGCTGTTTTTT
TRBJ1-1	-	few	TRBV5-1	CASSLVGGRSNTEAFF	TGCGCCAGCAGCTTGGTCGGGGGGAGATCGAACACTGAAGCTTTCTTT
TRBJ1-1	-	-	TRBV11-2	CASSLRSWVSSWITEAFF	TGTGCCAGCAGCTTAAGGTCTTGGGTATCTTCATGGATCACTGAAGCTTTCTTT
TRBJ1-1	TRBD1	-	TRBV5-1	CASSLEQGRSEAFF	TGCGCCAGCAGCTTGGAACAGGGGAGGAGTGAAGCTTTCTTT
TRBJ2-1	TRBD2	once	TRBV3-1	CASSRGLAGGVQFF	TGTGCCAGCAGCCGAGGACTAGCGGGGGGGGTACAGTTCTTC